This note documents a single TCR beta chain sequence. Its antigen is unknown. The sequenced cases were selected for having the highest brain T cell transcript signatures. Before surgery, patients took at least one anti-epileptic drug. Clones were read by immunoSEQ multiplex PCR, and TCRdb kept only the in-frame ones, dropping some. The table lists 110,000 or so clones, roughly 92% of them singletons. The entry originates in a study of brain T cells in children with intractable seizures. Study outcomes and limitations: Pre-surgery blood may have been undersampled, hiding some clones.

The ends were cut back, 0 bases at V and 5 bases at J, with 2 bases in the middle. This CDR3 has 11 residues. Germline CDR1 and CDR2: LGHNA and YSLEER. The source was peripheral blood, collected at surgery. This TCR came from a boy younger than two with hemimegalencephaly and intractable seizures. This rearrangement joins TRBV4-3 to TRBJ2-7; D gene unclear. CDR3 amino acids: CASSQDHEQYF. The CDR3 region has the DNA TGCGCCAGCAGCCAAGATCACGAGCAGTACTTC.